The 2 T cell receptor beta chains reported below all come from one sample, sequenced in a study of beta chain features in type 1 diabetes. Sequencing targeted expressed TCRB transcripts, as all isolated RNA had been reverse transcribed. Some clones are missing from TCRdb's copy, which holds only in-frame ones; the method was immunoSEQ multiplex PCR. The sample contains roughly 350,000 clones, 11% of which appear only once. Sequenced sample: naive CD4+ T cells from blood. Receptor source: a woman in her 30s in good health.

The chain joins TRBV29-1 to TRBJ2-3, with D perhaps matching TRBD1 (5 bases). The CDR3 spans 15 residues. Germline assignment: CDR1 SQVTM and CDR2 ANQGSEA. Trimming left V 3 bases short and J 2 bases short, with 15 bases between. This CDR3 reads CSVESGAELTDTQYF. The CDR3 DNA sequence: TGCAGCGTTGAGTCTGGGGCGGAGCTCACAGATACGCAGTATTTT.

The CDR3 nucleotides are TGTGCCAGTAGTGTACAGGGGGCGAACACTGAAGCTTTCTTT. Residues: CASSVQGANTEAFF. The rearrangement uses TRBV19 and TRBJ1-1; 9 nucleotides align to TRBD1. Germline assignment: CDR1 LNHDA and CDR2 SQIVND (reference sequence). The CDR3 loop spans 14 amino acids. With 5 bases clipped from V and 1 base from J, the junction kept 2 bases outside the gene matches.